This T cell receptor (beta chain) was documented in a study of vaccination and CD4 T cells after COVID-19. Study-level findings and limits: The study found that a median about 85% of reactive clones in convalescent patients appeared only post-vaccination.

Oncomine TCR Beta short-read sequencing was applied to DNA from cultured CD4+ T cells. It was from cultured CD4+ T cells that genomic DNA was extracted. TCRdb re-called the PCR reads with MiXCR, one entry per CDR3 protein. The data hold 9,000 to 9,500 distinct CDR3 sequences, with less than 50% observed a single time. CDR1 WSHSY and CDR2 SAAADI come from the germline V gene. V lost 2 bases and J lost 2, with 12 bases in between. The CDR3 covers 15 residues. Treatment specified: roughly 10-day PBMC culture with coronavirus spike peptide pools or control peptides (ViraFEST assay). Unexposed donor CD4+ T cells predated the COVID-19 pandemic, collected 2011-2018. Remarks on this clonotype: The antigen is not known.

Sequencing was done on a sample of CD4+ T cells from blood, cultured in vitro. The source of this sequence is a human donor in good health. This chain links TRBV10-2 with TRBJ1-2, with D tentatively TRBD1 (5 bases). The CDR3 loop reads CASSEPGQGNYGYTF. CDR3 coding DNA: TGCGCCAGCAGTGAGCCCGGTCAGGGCAACTATGGCTACACCTTC.